These 27 T cell receptor beta chains were sequenced from one sample in a study of T cell repertoires in cytomegalovirus infection. Their target antigens are unknown. TCRdb fed the reads into MiXCR, producing one record per CDR3 protein. The table records some 350,000 distinct CDR3 sequences, about 28% of them present only once. Sample: cultured PBMCs, taken from culture after CMV antigen stimulation. These receptors originate from a human donor in good health (CMV status not recorded). Some clones in this sample may be carry-over from other donors' samples.

This clonotype appeared a few times. This chain connects TRBV12-5 to TRBJ1-1; 7 bases are shared with TRBD1. The J segment lost 7 bases and the V segment lost 5 bases, leaving 10 bases of the junction unmatched. CDR3 size: 14 residues. The germline V gene encodes CDR1 LGHNT and CDR2 FRNRAP. CDR3 nucleotide sequence: TGTGCTAGTGGTACCTTGGAGGACAGGAGTGAAGCTTTCTTT. This translates into CASGTLEDRSEAFF.

The chain employs TRBV7-2 and TRBJ2-1, with D unclear. The CDR3 spans 16 residues. V was cut by 4 bases and J by 0 bases, with 13 bases left in between. Germline lookup yields CDR1 SGHTA and CDR2 FQGNSA. CDR3 residues: CASSSGPISSYNEQFF. DNA for the CDR3: TGTGCCAGCAGCTCCGGACCCATTAGCTCCTACAATGAGCAGTTCTTC.

This chain connects TRBV2 to TRBJ1-4; D is unclear. CDR3 length: 17 residues. The germline V gene has CDR1 SNHLY and CDR2 FYNNEI. Trimming took off 5 bases at V and 8 bases at J, with 24 bases between the two ends. This chain's CDR3 is CASSPDPQRHGWEKLFF. The CDR3 coding sequence is TGTGCCAGCAGTCCGGATCCCCAGAGACACGGGTGGGAAAAACTGTTTTTT.

Ten or more counts support this clonotype. This chain joins TRBV6-6 and TRBJ1-1; D is uncertain. This CDR3 has 11 residues. Trimming removed 5 bases at V and 3 bases at J, with 4 bases between. CDR1 and CDR2 (germline): MNHNY, SVGAGI (reference sequence). The CDR3 nucleotides read TGTGCCAGCAGTCCCTACACTGAAGCTTTCTTT. Amino acid sequence: CASSPYTEAFF.

This clonotype showed up many times. The rearrangement uses TRBV7-6 and TRBJ1-1; D is possibly TRBD1 (5 bases). The V end was cut by 5 bases, the J end by 4 bases, with 17 bases between. Germline V gene data show CDR1 as SGHVS and CDR2 as FNYEAQ. This CDR3 contains 15 residues. The CDR3 sequence: CASSPPDQGRTEAFF. CDR3 DNA: TGTGCCAGCAGCCCACCCGATCAGGGTCGCACTGAAGCTTTCTTT.

This chain links TRBV29-1 with TRBJ2-7; TRBD1 matches 9 bases. Germline lookup yields CDR1 SQVTM and CDR2 ANQGSEA. The length of the CDR3 is 15 residues. Trimming cost V 2 bases and J 0 bases; bases outside gene matches: 5. The CDR3 region is CSVELGQGASYEQYF. As DNA, the CDR3 is TGCAGCGTTGAATTGGGACAGGGTGCCTCCTACGAGCAGTACTTC.

This clonotype was seen at least ten times. The chain recombines TRBV12-3 or TRBV12-4 with TRBJ2-7, with D perhaps matching TRBD2 (6 bases). The CDR3 totals 15 residues. Trimming took off 4 bases at V and 4 bases at J, with 17 bases between the two ends. The CDR3 nucleotides are TGTGCCAGCAGTTCCCCCGGGAGCCTCCGTTACGAGCAGTACTTC. This codes for CASSSPGSLRYEQYF.

This clonotype showed up just a few times. DNA for the CDR3: TGTGCCAGCACTGTCGCCTCGGGGGCGGGCACTGAAGCTTTCTTT. As protein: CASTVASGAGTEAFF. The chain couples TRBV11-2 to TRBJ1-1; a weak D match, TRBD1 (6 bases). The CDR3 runs 15 residues. V gave up 7 bases and J gave up 4 bases, with 19 bases separating them. In germline, CDR1 is SGHAT, CDR2 FQNNGV.

This clonotype was counted only a few times. This chain uses TRBV12-3 or TRBV12-4 with TRBJ2-1, with D tentatively TRBD2 (5 bases). The CDR3 consists of 15 residues. The germline V and J ends were trimmed by 7 bases and 0 bases, with 13 bases remaining between them. The CDR3 reads CASTRGSGSYNEQFF. CDR3 nucleotides: TGTGCCAGCACCCGAGGGAGCGGCTCCTACAATGAGCAGTTCTTC.

V usage is TRBV7-9 and J usage is TRBJ2-2; 9 bases agree with TRBD1. This CDR3 is built from 21 residues. The ends lost 3 bases at V and 4 bases at J; junction bases unmatched: 21. Germline assignment: CDR1 SEHNR and CDR2 FQNEAQ (reference sequence). Here the CDR3 DNA reads TGTGCCAGCAGCTTCCACTCTCTCATATCAGGACAGGGGTCTATCACCGGGGAGCTGTTTTTT. It specifies CASSFHSLISGQGSITGELFF.

This clonotype was found a few times. The V call is TRBV12-3 or TRBV12-4, the J call TRBJ2-1; D is possibly TRBD1 (5 bases). With 6 bases removed from V and 3 bases from J, the gap between germline ends came to 18 bases. The CDR3 is made up of 16 amino acids. The CDR3 nucleotides are TGTGCCAGCAGCCTTAGGGCCAGGGCGGACTACAATGAGCAGTTCTTC. Protein: CASSLRARADYNEQFF.

The rearrangement joins TRBV6-5 to TRBJ1-2, with 10 bases identical to TRBD1. Per germline, CDR1 MNHEY and CDR2 SVGAGI. This CDR3 contains 15 residues. V shed 6 bases and J 8 bases; nucleotides not matched to a gene: 12. The CDR3 here is CASSTGQGVLKGYTF. In DNA form, the CDR3 reads TGTGCCAGCAGCACCGGACAGGGGGTCTTGAAGGGCTACACCTTC.

This chain joins TRBV4-2 and TRBJ2-7, with TRBD2 matching over 7 bases. Germline CDR1 reads LGHNA; CDR2 reads YNFKEQ. The CDR3 is 15 amino acids. Losses at the gene ends were 4 bases for V and 5 bases for J; bases not matched to a gene: 11. The CDR3 protein is CASSLHNGGSDEQYF. The CDR3 region has the DNA TGTGCCAGCAGCCTCCATAACGGGGGGTCCGACGAGCAGTACTTC.

The chain uses TRBV9 and TRBJ2-1, with D perhaps matching TRBD1 (7 bases). Per germline, CDR1 SGDLS and CDR2 YYNGEE. The CDR3 loop spans 19 amino acids. Trimming shortened V by 2 bases and J by 6 bases, and 27 bases separated the two germline ends. The CDR3 sequence is CASSVSTLGGGIKGNEQFF. CDR3 in DNA: TGTGCCAGCAGCGTCTCCACTTTAGGGGGCGGGATTAAAGGCAATGAGCAGTTCTTC.

The chain combines TRBV6-6 with TRBJ1-5; D gene ambiguous. The CDR3 consists of 13 residues. Germline values: CDR1 MNHNY, CDR2 SVGAGI (reference sequence). V shed 7 bases and J shed 1 base, with 8 bases lying between them. The CDR3: CASIRASNQPQHF. CDR3 DNA sequence: TGTGCCAGCATCCGAGCCAGCAATCAGCCCCAGCATTTT.

This rearrangement joins TRBV25-1 to TRBJ2-3, with a tentative D call TRBD2 (6 bases). V lost 2 bases to trimming and J lost 2 bases, with 8 bases between them. CDR3 length equals 14 residues. Germline V gives CDR1 MGHDK, CDR2 SYGVNS. The CDR3 nucleotides read TGTGCCAGCAGTGAAGCGGGGAACACAGATACGCAGTATTTT. It codes for CASSEAGNTDTQYF.

The chain carries TRBV11-1 and TRBJ2-1; D is perhaps TRBD1 (7 bases). CDR3 length equals 15 residues. Looked up from germline, CDR1 is SGHAT and CDR2 is FQDESV (reference sequence). The ends were cut back, 4 bases at V and 3 bases at J, with 13 bases in the middle. This CDR3 is CASSSTGEDYNEQFF. The CDR3 coding sequence is TGTGCCAGCAGCTCCACAGGGGAGGACTACAATGAGCAGTTCTTC.

To note about this clonotype: A single base separates this from a much larger clone, so it may be a read error. The V gene is TRBV11-2, the J gene TRBJ2-3; TRBD1 aligns across 8 bases. Germline trimming cut 1 base from V and 1 base from J; bases unmatched to any gene: 1. The length of the CDR3 is 15 residues. Germline lookup yields CDR1 SGHAT and CDR2 FQNNGV. DNA for the CDR3: TGTGCCAGCAGCTTAGGGGGACAGGGCACAGATACGCAGTATTTT. Its translation is CASSLGGQGTDTQYF.

The sample holds many counts of this clonotype. CDR3 sequence: CASSSLLRDRENEQYF. The CDR3 region has the DNA TGTGCCAGCAGCTCCCTACTCCGGGACAGGGAGAACGAGCAGTACTTC. The gene calls are TRBV7-8 and TRBJ2-7; 9 nucleotides match TRBD1. There are 16 residues in the CDR3. J was trimmed by 5 bases and V by 4 bases; bases with no gene match: 12. The germline V gene encodes CDR1 SGHVS and CDR2 FQNEAQ.

The chain has TRBV19 and TRBJ1-3, with a possible D match to TRBD1 (5 bases). Trimming took 8 bases from V and 4 from J, leaving 12 bases between them. CDR1 is LNHDA and CDR2 is SQIVND in the germline V gene (reference sequence). The CDR3 is made up of 13 amino acids. The CDR3 protein is CASGTSPGNTIYF. The CDR3 region has the DNA TGTGCCAGTGGGACCTCCCCAGGAAACACCATATATTTT.

The chain uses TRBV7-2 and TRBJ2-5; 12 positions match TRBD2. Trimming removed 4 bases from V and 2 bases from J; junction bases left unmatched: 5. Germline lookup yields CDR1 SGHTA and CDR2 FQGNSA. This CDR3 contains 16 residues. The CDR3 nucleotides are TGTGCCAGCAGCTGGGGGGGGACTAGCGGGCAAGAGACCCAGTACTTC. Its translation is CASSWGGTSGQETQYF.

This clonotype showed up many times. The V and J genes are TRBV7-9 and TRBJ2-1, with 9 bases that match TRBD2. CDR3 size: 16 residues. CDR1 SEHNR and CDR2 FQNEAQ come from the germline V gene (reference sequence). Losses at the gene ends were 5 bases for V and 3 bases for J; bases not matched to a gene: 8. CDR3 protein: CASSPIAGERYNEQFF. CDR3 DNA: TGTGCCAGCAGCCCCATAGCGGGAGAGCGCTACAATGAGCAGTTCTTC.

CDR3 region: CSARAGGGGTYEQYF. Here the CDR3 DNA reads TGCAGTGCTAGAGCCGGGGGGGGGGGGACTTACGAGCAGTACTTC. J is TRBJ2-7 and V is TRBV20-1; 8 positions match TRBD2. This CDR3 region has 15 residues. With 1 base clipped from V and 4 bases from J, the junction kept 9 bases outside the gene matches. Germline CDR1 is DFQATT and CDR2 is SNEGSKA (reference sequence).

The sample holds a few counts of this clonotype. This sequence joins TRBV10-2 and TRBJ2-5; perhaps D is TRBD1 or TRBD2 (5 bases each). Per the germline V gene, CDR1 is WSHSY and CDR2 is SAAADI. V lost 8 bases and J lost 2, with 18 bases in between. The CDR3 consists of 15 residues. The CDR3 region is CASARDPNTQETQYF. The CDR3 region has the DNA TGCGCCAGCGCCAGGGACCCCAATACGCAAGAGACCCAGTACTTC.

The chain combines TRBV10-1 with TRBJ2-1; maybe TRBD2 (5 bases). In germline, CDR1 is WNHNN, CDR2 SYGVQD (reference sequence). V shed 2 bases and J shed 2 bases, with 16 bases lying between them. This CDR3 is 17 amino acids long. The chain's CDR3 is CASSEKIWTGTYNEQFF. The DNA of the CDR3 is TGCGCCAGCAGTGAGAAAATATGGACTGGAACCTACAATGAGCAGTTCTTC.

This clonotype was counted a single time. V is TRBV2 and J is TRBJ1-1; D is ambiguous. The germline gives CDR1 SNHLY, CDR2 FYNNEI. The CDR3 has 13 residues. The V gene lost 4 bases and the J gene lost 4 bases, with 10 bases spanning the gap. The CDR3, as DNA: TGTGCCAGCAGTGGATCTGAGGGCACTGAAGCTTTCTTT. It translates to CASSGSEGTEAFF. Complete variable domain (other parts from reference TRBV2 and TRBJ1-1): EPEVTQTPSHQVTQMGQEVILRCVPISNHLYFYWYRQILGQKVEFLVSFYNNEISEKSEIFDDQFSVERPDGSNFTLKIRSTKLEDSAMYFCASSGSEGTEAFFGQGTRLTVV.

A remark on this clonotype: As the CDR3 is not closed by the conserved phenylalanine or tryptophan, this likely results from a read error. CDR3 in amino acids: CASSPGTDWEQYS. The CDR3 DNA reads as TGTGCCAGCAGCCCCGGGACAGATTGGGAGCAGTACTCC. The chain employs TRBV12-3 or TRBV12-4 and TRBJ2-7, with 7 bases fitting TRBD1. V shed 6 bases and J 7 bases; nucleotides not matched to a gene: 9. The CDR3 sequence is 13 residues long.